This T cell receptor (beta chain) was obtained from a study of blood T cell repertoires in COVID-19. Turning to the study itself: Collection of acute and convalescent COVID-19 samples took place in the United States, Italy and Spain.

V dropped 0 bases and J dropped 9 bases, with 18 bases sitting between them. The CDR3 consists of 16 residues. Cohort placement rested on clinical history that participants reported themselves. How the authors handled the data: Reference gene primer amplification in the assay estimated nucleated cell counts. The table came from immunoSEQ multiplex PCR; TCRdb's copy has only in-frame clones and leaves some out. V, J and clone size are those of that table, while D and trimming were read from the DNA. The sample has roughly 240,000 clones; more than 70% are singletons. What was sequenced was PBMCs or T cells enriched from blood (not recorded which). This sequence joins TRBV6-7 and TRBJ2-1, with a possible D match to TRBD1 (6 bases). TRBV6-7 carries the ORF label, with uncertain function. This TCR came from a woman in her thirties or forties with acute COVID-19. The CDR3, as DNA: TGTGCCAGCAGTTACTCGCGCAGGGGTTTTTCTAGTGAGCAGTTCTTC. Translation: CASSYSRRGFSSEQFF.